This section outlines one TCR beta chain sequence together with its context. Its antigen is not yet known. Base quality data are lacking; no much larger clone is found one base away. This specimen comes from a study of CD8 T cells in Susac syndrome (dated by TCRdb to between 2018 and 2020). Notes on the research overall: Of the Susac syndrome patients who were sequenced, about eight were in clinical remission while six had clinically active disease. At blood withdrawal, Susac syndrome patients were either therapy-naive, taking corticosteroids (in some cases with IVIg as well), or taking IVIg alone. Whether CD8+ T cell activation and differentiation in Susac syndrome was antigen driven was tested using repertoire sequencing. Results the study describes overall, beyond this receptor: The number of individuals in the TCR sequencing and HLA analysis was recognized as being relatively small. In the CD4+ T cell repertoire of Susac syndrome patients, clonal expansion was not detected.

RNA was extracted with the RNeasy kit and 0.5 to 1 ug was reverse transcribed using random hexamers. The immunoSEQ multiplex PCR assay, covering 54 Vbeta and 13 Jbeta segments, was used to amplify TCR beta CDR3 regions. To correct PCR amplification bias, a synthetic template baseline was used for both primer optimization and computational correction. As for how the authors treated the data: Reads were annotated to V, D and J genes per IMGT and analyzed with immunoSEQ Analyzer, keeping only productive sequences. Clonality was calculated as one minus the Shannon entropy normalized by log2 of the number of productive unique sequences. For each patient and control, public and private clones were evaluated within the 100 most prevalent clones. Susac-specific clones were defined as absent from healthy and MS cohorts, about 1,100 published viral clones and other ImmuneACCESS disease sequences. TCRdb trimmed public reads at Q25 via fastp, called clones via MiXCR and kept in-frame beta chains. Each CDR3 protein appears once, grouped with its most common genes and DNA. These V and J calls derive from TCRdb rather than the authors' analysis. The sample table contains around 170,000 distinct CDR3 sequences; only one count was recorded for around 95% of them. Of the sample, around 0.096% falls within the top ten clones.

Peripheral blood CD8+ and CD4+ T cells from healthy donors, Susac syndrome patients and multiple sclerosis patients were profiled by high-throughput TCR beta sequencing. The Susac syndrome patients fulfilled recently defined diagnostic criteria for either definite or probable disease. Bulk CD8+ and CD4+ T cells were purified by magnetic negative isolation, whereas CD8+ TEMRA cells were enriched by FACS. Blood was drawn into EDTA tubes, processed within 24 hours, and PBMCs were isolated by density gradient centrifugation. PBMCs intended for TCR sequencing were cryopreserved in liquid nitrogen and thawed later in a water bath at 37 degrees C. The sorted or isolated CD4+, CD8+ and CD8+ TEMRA cells reached a purity of at least 90%. The CDR3, from cysteine to phenylalanine, totals 14 residues. Solely the CDR3 DNA is kept, with 42 bases framed from the first base. The germline V gene (reference sequence) supplies CDR1 GTSNPN and CDR2 SVGIG. V loses 5 bases at its end and J loses 5 bases; junction bases beyond the gene matches: 6.

The source material was CD4+ T cells from PBMCs. The receptor comes from a human donor with Susac syndrome. This receptor chain uses TRBV30 and TRBJ2-2, and 9 bases in between align with TRBD1. The CDR3 reads CAWHTGTGTGELFF. The DNA sequence is as follows: TGTGCCTGGCACACCGGGACAGGGACCGGGGAGCTGTTTTTT.